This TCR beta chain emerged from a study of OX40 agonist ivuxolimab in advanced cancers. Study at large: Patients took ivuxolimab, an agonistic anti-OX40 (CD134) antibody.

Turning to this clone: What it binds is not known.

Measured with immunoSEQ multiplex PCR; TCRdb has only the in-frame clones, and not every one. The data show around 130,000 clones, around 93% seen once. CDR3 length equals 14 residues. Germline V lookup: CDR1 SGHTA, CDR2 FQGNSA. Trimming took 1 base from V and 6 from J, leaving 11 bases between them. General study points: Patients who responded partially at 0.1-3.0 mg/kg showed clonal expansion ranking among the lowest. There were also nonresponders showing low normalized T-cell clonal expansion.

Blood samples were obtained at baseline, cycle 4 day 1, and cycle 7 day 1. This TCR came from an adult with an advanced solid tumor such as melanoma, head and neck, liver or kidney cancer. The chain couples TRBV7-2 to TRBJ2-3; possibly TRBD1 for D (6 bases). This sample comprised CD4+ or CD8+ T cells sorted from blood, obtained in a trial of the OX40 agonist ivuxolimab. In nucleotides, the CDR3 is TGTGCCAGCAGCTTAGAATTTAGGGGGGATACGCAGTATTTT. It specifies CASSLEFRGDTQYF.